This TCR beta chain appears in the sequencing data of a study of blood T cell repertoires in COVID-19. In the study overall: In each case, the material was cDNA or gDNA derived from T cells, B-cell-depleted T cells, or PBMCs.

This clone showed up many times. In the original processing: It was from reference gene primer amplification that nucleated cell counts were estimated. Measured with immunoSEQ multiplex PCR; TCRdb has only the in-frame clones, and not every one. The D gene and trimming were derived from the DNA, and the V and J assignments and clone size from that table. Of about 160,000 clones listed, roughly 86% are singletons. Trimming at V came to 5 bases and at J to 7 bases, leaving 6 bases not matched to a gene. Germline lookup yields CDR1 MDHEN and CDR2 SYDVKM. This CDR3 is built from 14 residues. V gene TRBV28 combines with J gene TRBJ1-2, with TRBD1 matching 11 bases. This sequence was found in a woman between 55 and 75 years old who had recovered from COVID-19. Sequencing input: peripheral blood. The CDR3 DNA reads TGTGCCAGCAGTGCCGGACAGGGGGCTAGTGGCTACACCTTC. Its translation: CASSAGQGASGYTF.